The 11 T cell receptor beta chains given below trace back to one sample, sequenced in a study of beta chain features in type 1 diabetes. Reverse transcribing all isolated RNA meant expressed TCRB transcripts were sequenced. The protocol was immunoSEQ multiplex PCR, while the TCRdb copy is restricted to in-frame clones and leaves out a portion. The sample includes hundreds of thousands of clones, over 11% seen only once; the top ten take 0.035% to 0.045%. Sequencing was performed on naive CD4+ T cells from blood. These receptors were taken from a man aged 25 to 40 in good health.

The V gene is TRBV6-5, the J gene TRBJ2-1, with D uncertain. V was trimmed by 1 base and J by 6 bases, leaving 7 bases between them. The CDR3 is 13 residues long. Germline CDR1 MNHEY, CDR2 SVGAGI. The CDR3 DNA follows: TGTGCCAGCAGTTACTTGGGTGGCAATGAGCAGTTCTTC. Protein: CASSYLGGNEQFF.

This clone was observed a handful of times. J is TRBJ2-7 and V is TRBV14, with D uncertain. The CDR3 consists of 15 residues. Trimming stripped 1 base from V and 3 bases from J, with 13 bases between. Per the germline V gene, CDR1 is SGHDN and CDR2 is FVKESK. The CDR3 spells CASSQGKLEYYEQYF. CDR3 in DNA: TGTGCCAGCAGCCAAGGAAAGCTCGAGTACTACGAGCAGTACTTC.

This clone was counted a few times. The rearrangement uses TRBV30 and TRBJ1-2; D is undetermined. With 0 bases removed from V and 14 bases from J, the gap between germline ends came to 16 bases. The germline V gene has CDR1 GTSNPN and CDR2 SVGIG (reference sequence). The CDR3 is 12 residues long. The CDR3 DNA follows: TGTGCCTGGAGTGTAAGTCGGACGTCTCAAACCTTC. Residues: CAWSVSRTSQTF. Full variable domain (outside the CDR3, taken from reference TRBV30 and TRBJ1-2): SQTIHQWPATLVQPVGSPLSLECTVEGTSNPNLYWYRQAAGRGLQLLFYSVGIGQISSEVPQNLSASRPQDRQFILSSKKLLLSDSGFYLCAWSVSRTSQTFGSGTRLTVV.

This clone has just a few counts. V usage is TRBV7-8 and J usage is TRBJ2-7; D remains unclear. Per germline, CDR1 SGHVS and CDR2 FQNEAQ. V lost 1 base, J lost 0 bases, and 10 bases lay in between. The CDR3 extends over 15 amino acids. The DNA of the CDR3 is TGTGCCAGCAGCTTAGAAGGGTCTAGCTCCTACGAGCAGTACTTC. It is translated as CASSLEGSSSYEQYF.

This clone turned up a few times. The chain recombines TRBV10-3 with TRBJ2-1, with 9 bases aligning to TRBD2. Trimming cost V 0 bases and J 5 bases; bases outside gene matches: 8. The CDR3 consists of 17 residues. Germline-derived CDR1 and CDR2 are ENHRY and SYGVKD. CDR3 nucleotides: TGTGCCATCAGTGAGTCTTATCCTAGCGGGGAGGACAATGAGCAGTTCTTC. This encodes CAISESYPSGEDNEQFF.

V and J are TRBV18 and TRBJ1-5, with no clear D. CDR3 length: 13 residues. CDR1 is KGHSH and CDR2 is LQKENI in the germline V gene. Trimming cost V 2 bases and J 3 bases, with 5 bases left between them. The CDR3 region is CASSPAVNQPQHF. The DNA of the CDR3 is TGTGCCAGCTCACCAGCTGTCAATCAGCCCCAGCATTTT. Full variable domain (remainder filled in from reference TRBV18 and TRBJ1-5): NAGVMQNPRHLVRRRGQEARLRCSPMKGHSHVYWYRQLPEEGLKFMVYLQKENIIDESGMPKERFSAEFPKEGPSILRIQQVVRGDSAAYFCASSPAVNQPQHFGDGTRLSIL.

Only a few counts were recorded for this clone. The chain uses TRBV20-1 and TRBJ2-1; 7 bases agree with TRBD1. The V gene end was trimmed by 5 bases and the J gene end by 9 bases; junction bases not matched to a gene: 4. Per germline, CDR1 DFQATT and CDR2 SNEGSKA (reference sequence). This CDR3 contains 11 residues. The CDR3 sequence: CSAYRGGEQFF. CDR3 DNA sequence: TGCAGTGCTTACAGGGGCGGTGAGCAGTTCTTC.

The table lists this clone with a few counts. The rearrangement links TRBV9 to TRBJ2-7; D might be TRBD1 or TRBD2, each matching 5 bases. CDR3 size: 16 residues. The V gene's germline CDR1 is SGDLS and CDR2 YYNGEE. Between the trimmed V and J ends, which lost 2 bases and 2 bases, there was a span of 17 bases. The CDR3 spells CASSVTFGTGPYEQYF. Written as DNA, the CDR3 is TGTGCCAGCAGCGTTACCTTCGGGACCGGCCCCTACGAGCAGTACTTC.

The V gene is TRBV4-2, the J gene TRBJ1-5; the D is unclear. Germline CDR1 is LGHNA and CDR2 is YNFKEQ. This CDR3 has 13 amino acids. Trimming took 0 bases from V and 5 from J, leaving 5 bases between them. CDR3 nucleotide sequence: TGTGCCAGCAGCCAAGATTTAGATCAGCCCCAGCATTTT. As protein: CASSQDLDQPQHF.

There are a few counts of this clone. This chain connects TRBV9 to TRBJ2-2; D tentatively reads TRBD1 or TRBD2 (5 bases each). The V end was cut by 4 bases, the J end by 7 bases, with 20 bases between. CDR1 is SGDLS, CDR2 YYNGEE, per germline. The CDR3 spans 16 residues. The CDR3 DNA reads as TGTGCCAGCAGCTTATCCGGGACCCAGGTGGTCGGGGAGCTGTTTTTT. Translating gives CASSLSGTQVVGELFF.

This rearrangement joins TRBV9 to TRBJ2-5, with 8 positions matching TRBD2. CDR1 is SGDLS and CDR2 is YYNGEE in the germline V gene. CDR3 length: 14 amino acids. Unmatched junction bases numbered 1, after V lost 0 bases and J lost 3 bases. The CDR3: CASSVGGLEETQYF. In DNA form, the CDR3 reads TGTGCCAGCAGCGTAGGGGGACTAGAAGAGACCCAGTACTTC.